This record looks at one TCR beta chain sequence and its context. The CDR3 contains 13 residues. V was trimmed by 2 bases and J by 4 bases, leaving 9 bases between them. CDR1 and CDR2 from the germline V gene are SGHRS and YFSETQ. These data belong to a study of OX40 agonist ivuxolimab in advanced cancers. Sequencing used immunoSEQ multiplex PCR; TCRdb keeps in-frame clones, though not all of them. The sample yields around 46,000 clones, 60% to 80% seen once. This clonotype originated in an adult with an advanced solid tumor such as melanoma, head and neck, liver or kidney cancer. Sample: CD4+ or CD8+ T cells sorted from blood, taken in a trial of the OX40 agonist ivuxolimab. The gene calls are TRBV5-1 and TRBJ1-1; D remains ambiguous. The CDR3 DNA is TGCGCCAGCAGCTTCACTTTGGGCACTGAAGCTTTCTTT. It specifies CASSFTLGTEAFF.